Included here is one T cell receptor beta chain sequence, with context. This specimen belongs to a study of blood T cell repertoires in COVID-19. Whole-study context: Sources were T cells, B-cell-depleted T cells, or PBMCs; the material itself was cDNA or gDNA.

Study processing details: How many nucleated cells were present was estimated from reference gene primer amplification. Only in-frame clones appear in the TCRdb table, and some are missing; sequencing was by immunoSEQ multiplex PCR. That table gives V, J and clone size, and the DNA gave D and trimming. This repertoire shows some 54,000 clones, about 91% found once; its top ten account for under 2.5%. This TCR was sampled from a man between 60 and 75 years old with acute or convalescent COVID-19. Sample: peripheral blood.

CDR3 protein: CASFSGQGGLEAFF. The DNA for the CDR3 is TGTGCCAGTTTCAGCGGGCAGGGGGGACTTGAAGCTTTCTTT. The rearrangement joins TRBV7-2 to TRBJ1-1, with 7 bases that match TRBD1. V was clipped by 9 bases and J by 7 bases; unmatched bases: 14. CDR3 length: 14 amino acids. In germline, CDR1 is SGHTA, CDR2 FQGNSA.